These 7 T cell receptor beta chains were sequenced from one sample in a study of cytomegalovirus exposure and HLA in healthy donors. The PCR was carried out with 60 Vbeta primers and 13 Jbeta primers. Method: immunoSEQ multiplex PCR; TCRdb's copy keeps in-frame clones and lacks some. The data hold about 130,000 clones, with about 83% observed a single time. Sequencing was performed on PBMCs. Source of these receptors: a woman between 35 and 50 years old in good health and CMV-seropositive.

This clone is a singleton in its sample. The genes are TRBV7-2 and TRBJ2-2, with 14 positions matching TRBD2. The trim removed 2 bases at V and 3 bases at J, leaving 2 bases unmatched. CDR1 and CDR2 from the germline V gene are SGHTA and FQGNSA. There are 17 residues in the CDR3. The CDR3 region has the DNA TGTGCCAGCAGCTTAAAGGGACTAGCGGGAGACACCGGGGAGCTGTTTTTT. Residues: CASSLKGLAGDTGELFF.

This chain links TRBV6-1 with TRBJ1-1; D uncertain. The CDR3 length is 12 residues. The V and J ends lost 6 bases and 8 bases respectively, with 13 bases between them. The germline V gene encodes CDR1 MNHNS and CDR2 SASEGT. The CDR3 nucleotides read TGTGCCAGCAGGGAGGGATCGACCGAAGCTTTCTTT. Translating gives CASREGSTEAFF.

V and J are TRBV7-2 and TRBJ1-5; D might be TRBD1 (5 bases). This CDR3 contains 12 residues. Trimming removed 7 bases from V and 4 bases from J, with 8 bases in between. Germline V gene data show CDR1 as SGHTA and CDR2 as FQGNSA. CDR3 DNA: TGTGCCAGCACGCGGGGGAATCAGCCCCAGCATTTT. It codes for CASTRGNQPQHF.

The chain couples TRBV5-1 to TRBJ1-4, with D possibly being TRBD1 (5 bases). Between the trimmed V and J ends, which lost 4 bases and 3 bases, there was a span of 13 bases. Germline V gives CDR1 SGHRS, CDR2 YFSETQ. The CDR3 consists of 15 residues. The CDR3 spells CASSVAGRANEKLFF. CDR3 DNA: TGCGCCAGCAGCGTTGCAGGGAGGGCTAATGAAAAACTGTTTTTT. Based on the CDR3 plus reference TRBV5-1 and TRBJ1-4, the full variable domain is KAGVTQTPRYLIKTRGQQVTLSCSPISGHRSVSWYQQTPGQGLQFLFEYFSETQRNKGNFPGRFSGRQFSNSRSEMNVSTLELGDSALYLCASSVAGRANEKLFFGSGTQLSVL.

This clone has just a few counts. The chain has TRBV6-5 and TRBJ1-4; 8 nucleotides align to TRBD1. The CDR3 is 14 residues long. Trimming cost V 7 bases and J 5 bases; bases outside gene matches: 6. The germline CDR1 and CDR2 sequences are MNHEY and SVGAGI. The CDR3 nucleotides are TGTGCCAGCAAACCTACAGGGGGAAATGAAAAACTGTTTTTT. Its protein is CASKPTGGNEKLFF.

The chain combines TRBV7-9 with TRBJ2-1, with D perhaps matching TRBD2 (6 bases). V lost 5 bases, J lost 0 bases, and 14 bases lay in between. CDR1 and CDR2 (germline): SEHNR, FQNEAQ (reference sequence). The length of the CDR3 is 16 residues. CDR3 DNA: TGTGCCAGCAGCCCTACCGGGACTCGCTCCTACAATGAGCAGTTCTTC. Protein product: CASSPTGTRSYNEQFF.

The chain recombines TRBV19 with TRBJ2-5, with 11 bases identical to TRBD2. The CDR3 runs 16 residues. Trimming at V came to 3 bases and at J to 1 base, leaving 4 bases not matched to a gene. Germline V lookup: CDR1 LNHDA, CDR2 SQIVND (reference sequence). CDR3 loop: CASSMGLAGGQETQYF. The CDR3 nucleotides read TGTGCCAGTAGTATGGGGCTAGCGGGGGGCCAAGAGACCCAGTACTTC.